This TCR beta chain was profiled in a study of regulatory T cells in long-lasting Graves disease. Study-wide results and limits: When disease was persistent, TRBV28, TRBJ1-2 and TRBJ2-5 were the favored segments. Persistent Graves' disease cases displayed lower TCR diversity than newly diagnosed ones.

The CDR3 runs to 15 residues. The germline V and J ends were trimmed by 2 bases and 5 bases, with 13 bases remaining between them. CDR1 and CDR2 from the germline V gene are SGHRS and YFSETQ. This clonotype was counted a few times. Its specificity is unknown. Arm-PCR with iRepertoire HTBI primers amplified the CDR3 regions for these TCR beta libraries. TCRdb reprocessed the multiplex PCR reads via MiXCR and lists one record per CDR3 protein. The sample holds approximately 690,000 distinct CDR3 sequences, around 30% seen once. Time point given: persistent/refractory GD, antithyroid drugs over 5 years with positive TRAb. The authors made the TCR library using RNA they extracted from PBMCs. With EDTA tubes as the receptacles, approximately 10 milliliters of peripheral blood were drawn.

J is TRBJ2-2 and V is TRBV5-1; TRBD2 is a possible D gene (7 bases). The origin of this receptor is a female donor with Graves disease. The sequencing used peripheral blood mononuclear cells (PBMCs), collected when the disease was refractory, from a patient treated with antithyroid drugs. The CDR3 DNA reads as TGCGCCAGCAGCTTCGAGGGAGGGGGGACCGGGGAGCTGTTTTTT. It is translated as CASSFEGGGTGELFF.